This entry describes one T cell receptor beta chain. Produced via immunoSEQ multiplex PCR; TCRdb's table is partial and in-frame only. The table shows about 47,000 clones, with approximately 86% occurring only once. These data are taken from a study of T cells in localized non-small cell lung cancer. The CDR3 sequence is 15 residues long. V dropped 4 bases and J dropped 4 bases, with 14 bases sitting between them. The V gene's germline CDR1 is SNHLY and CDR2 FYNNEI. The chain combines TRBV2 with TRBJ1-5; D possibly corresponds to TRBD1 (6 bases). The clonotype originates from a man aged 40 to 70 with stage II lung adenocarcinoma. This material consisted of PBMCs, taken before any cancer treatment. CDR3 sequence: CASSGGHTGNQPQHF. The DNA of the CDR3 is TGTGCCAGCAGTGGGGGACATACGGGAAATCAGCCCCAGCATTTT.